The clone carrying this TCR beta chain came up many times. The antigen is unknown. This sample stems from a study of regulatory T cells in long-lasting Graves disease. Study conclusions and caveats: There were preferences for TRBV28, TRBJ1-2 and TRBJ2-5 in persistent disease. Graves' patients with persistent disease showed TCR diversity lower than patients newly diagnosed.

Building of the TCR beta libraries involved iRepertoire HTBI primers and Arm-PCR of CDR3 regions. One entry per CDR3 protein results from TCRdb running MiXCR on the multiplex PCR reads. The sample carries hundreds of thousands of distinct CDR3 sequences, roughly 23% recorded once. Time point here: persistent/refractory GD, antithyroid drugs over 5 years with positive TRAb. Scientists built the TCR library using RNA that was extracted from PBMCs. Germline V gene sequence: CDR1 MDHEN, CDR2 SYDVKM. V was clipped by 9 bases and J by 1 base, with 15 bases between them. The CDR3 covers 14 residues. Sequenced here: peripheral blood mononuclear cells (PBMCs), sampled when the disease was refractory, from a patient treated with antithyroid drugs. This sequence was found in a female donor with Graves disease. The V and J genes are TRBV28 and TRBJ1-1, with a weak D call TRBD1 (5 bases). CDR3 sequence (DNA): TGTGCCAGTGACAGTGTCGGCGAGAACACTGAAGCTTTCTTT. Translating it yields CASDSVGENTEAFF.